These T cell receptor beta chains were read from a single sample in a study of T cell clonotyping in hematopoietic cell transplantation. Profiling relied on immunoSEQ multiplex PCR, and the TCRdb table lists in-frame clones only, not all of them. The sample carries 15,000 to 20,000 clones, about 72% recorded once. This material consisted of peripheral blood mononuclear cells, taken before stem cell transplant. Source of these receptors: a man aged 60-69 years with acute myeloid leukemia. Some clones in this sample may be carry-over from other donors' samples. The CDR3 runs from the conserved cysteine through the conserved F or W. The D gene is left open where the match is weak. The listing skips clone size in some rows; elsewhere it reads once, few, many or a size class.

.,TRBV11-3,TRBJ2-3,.,TGTGCCAGCAGCTTAGAAAACACAGATACGCAGTATTTT,CASSLENTDTQYF
.,TRBV30,TRBJ2-5,.,TGTGCCTGGAGTAGGGGGACGAGTTTGGAGACCCAGTACTTC,CAWSRGTSLETQYF
.,TRBV5-8,TRBJ2-5,once,TGTGCCAGCAGCCAGTACCAAGAGACCCAGTACTTC,CASSQYQETQYF
.,TRBV19,TRBJ2-7,few,TGTGCCAGTAGTATTTCAGGAGTGCAGTACTTC,CASSISGVQYF
.,TRBV4-1,TRBJ1-2,.,TGCGCCAGCAGCCAAGCAGGGGCGGGTGGTGGCTACACCTTC,CASSQAGAGGGYTF
TRBD1,TRBV28,TRBJ1-2,once,TGTGCCAGCAGTTTGGGGACAGTGGGATGGTATGGCTACACCTTC,CASSLGTVGWYGYTF
.,TRBV5-4,TRBJ2-7,.,TGTGCCAGCAGCCCCGGTGGGCGTGAAGGGGGAGCCGGTAAAGAGCAGTACTTC,CASSPGGREGGAGKEQYF
TRBD2,TRBV27,TRBJ2-1,.,TGTGCCAGTACCGAGCGGGGGGGCAACAATAATGAGCAGTTCTTC,CASTERGGNNNEQFF
TRBD2,TRBV25-1,TRBJ2-7,.,TGTGCCAGTAGTGCTAGCGGATCCTACGAGCAGTACTTC,CASSASGSYEQYF
TRBD1,TRBV5-6,TRBJ1-2,few,TGTGCCAGCTCGACAGGGGACTATGGCTACACCTTC,CASSTGDYGYTF
.,TRBV11-2,TRBJ1-3,.,TGTGCCAGCAGCCCCCAATTGGAAACCTCTGGAAACACCATATATTTT,CASSPQLETSGNTIYF
.,TRBV4-2,TRBJ1-4,once,TGTGCCAGCAGCCAAGTTAGTAATGTGGATGAAAAACTGTTTTTT,CASSQVSNVDEKLFF
.,TRBV9,TRBJ2-5,.,TGTGCCAGCAGCGTAGTAGGTCAAGCGGCCTGGGAGACCCAGTACTTC,CASSVVGQAAWETQYF
.,TRBV4-3,TRBJ2-3,.,TGCGCCAGCAGCCAAGGGGGAAGCACAGATACGCAGTATTTT,CASSQGGSTDTQYF
.,TRBV4-1,TRBJ1-2,few,TGCGCCAGCAGCCAAGAAGGACAGAACTATGGCTACACCTTC,CASSQEGQNYGYTF
TRBD1,TRBV29-1,TRBJ1-1,.,TGCAGCGTTGTGGGGCCGACAGGGGAAGCTTTCTTT,CSVVGPTGEAFF
.,TRBV9,TRBJ2-1,.,TGTGCCAGCAGCGTAGAATGGGGGAGCTCCTACAATGAGCAGTTCTTC,CASSVEWGSSYNEQFF
TRBD1,TRBV4-3,TRBJ1-6,few,TGCGCCAGCAGCCAGCCGGGACAGTATAATTCACCCCTCCACTTT,CASSQPGQYNSPLHF
.,TRBV10-3,TRBJ1-2,.,TGTGCCATCAGTGAGTCCAGGCAAGGCAACTATGGCTACACCTTC,CAISESRQGNYGYTF
TRBD2,TRBV15,TRBJ2-1,.,TGTGCCACTGAAACCGGGGGGGCCTCCTACAATGAGCAGTTCTTC,CATETGGASYNEQFF
.,TRBV5-1,TRBJ1-1,.,TGCGCCAGCAGCAGCTGGGAGTCCGGGATCGAAGCTTTCTTT,CASSSWESGIEAFF
.,TRBV19,TRBJ2-6,.,TGTGCCAGTATCTCCGGCTGGGGGGGGCCAAGAAGCTCTGGGGCCAACGTCCTGACTTTC,CASISGWGGPRSSGANVLTF
TRBD1,TRBV7-8,TRBJ2-7,.,TGTGCCAGCAGCATACAGGGGTATGAGCAGTACTTC,CASSIQGYEQYF
.,TRBV13,TRBJ1-4,.,TGTGCCAGCAGCGGGGTAACTAATGAAAAACTGTTTTTT,CASSGVTNEKLFF
.,TRBV5-1,TRBJ2-1,.,TGCGCCAGTCACGAAACGGGGGGCCCCTACAATGAGCAGTTCTTC,CASHETGGPYNEQFF
.,TRBV11-2,TRBJ2-2,.,TGTGCCAGCAGCAAACAAGTCAACACCGGGGAGCTGTTTTTT,CASSKQVNTGELFF
TRBD1,TRBV9,TRBJ1-1,few,TGTGCCAGCAGCGTAGGGACAGGGGCCCCTGAAGCTTTCTTT,CASSVGTGAPEAFF
.,TRBV20-1,TRBJ1-2,.,TGCAGTGCTTACGGGACGGATGGCTACACCTTC,CSAYGTDGYTF
TRBD2,TRBV27,TRBJ2-7,few,TGTGCCAGCAGTTTAACAGCGGGGGGGTCCTACGAGCAGTACTTC,CASSLTAGGSYEQYF
.,TRBV29-1,TRBJ1-4,once,TGCAGCGTTGATGGCGGGCTGGTAGGGAGAAAACTGTTTTTT,CSVDGGLVGRKLFF
.,TRBV27,TRBJ1-1,.,TGTGCAGTGGCCGCTCCAATGAACACTGAAGCTTTCTTT,CAVAAPMNTEAFF
.,TRBV7-6,TRBJ1-1,.,TGTGCCAGCAGCTTAGAAATGAACACTGAAGCTTTCTTT,CASSLEMNTEAFF
.,TRBV11-1,TRBJ2-2,.,TGTGCCAGTGCTAGGCGGGGGAACACCGGGGAGCTGTTTTTT,CASARRGNTGELFF
TRBD2,TRBV19,TRBJ2-3,.,TGTGCCAGTAGTAGCGGGGGGCGTGGCACAGATACGCAGTATTTT,CASSSGGRGTDTQYF
.,TRBV19,TRBJ1-1,.,TGTGCCAGTAGTATCAATCGGGGTACGAACACTGAAGCTTTCTTT,CASSINRGTNTEAFF
.,TRBV5-1,TRBJ2-7,.,TGCGCCAGCAGCTTGTCCGGGGACTACGAGCAGTACTTC,CASSLSGDYEQYF
.,TRBV4-3,TRBJ2-3,.,TGCGCCAGCAGCCAAGAAACCGGGGGGCTCACAGATACGCAGTATTTT,CASSQETGGLTDTQYF
.,TRBV27,TRBJ1-1,.,TGTGCCAGCAGTCCTGTACGCTTGAACACTGAAGCTTTCTTT,CASSPVRLNTEAFF
TRBD1,TRBV6-5,TRBJ1-1,few,TGTGCCAGCAGTTACTCGGACACAGGGGGTGAAGCTTTCTTT,CASSYSDTGGEAFF
TRBD2,TRBV9,TRBJ2-1,.,TGTGCCAGCAGCCCACTAGCGGGGGGCTACAATGAGCAGTTCTTC,CASSPLAGGYNEQFF
.,TRBV2,TRBJ1-2,.,TGTGCCAGCACTAATAATGGCTACACCTTC,CASTNNGYTF
TRBD2,TRBV6-6,TRBJ2-3,.,TGTGCCAGCAATCGACTAGCGGGGGGACCCACAGATACGCAGTATTTT,CASNRLAGGPTDTQYF
TRBD1,TRBV18,TRBJ2-2,once,TGTGCCAGCTCAGAAAGGACAGGGAACACCGGGGAGCTGTTTTTT,CASSERTGNTGELFF
.,TRBV11-3,TRBJ2-6,.,TGTGCCAGCAGCTTTAACGGGGCCACTGGGGCCAACGTCCTGACTTTC,CASSFNGATGANVLTF
.,TRBV7-9,TRBJ2-3,.,TGTGCCAGCAGCTTTTCCGGACGTGCGTATTTT,CASSFSGRAYF